Below, 20 T cell receptor beta chains from the same sample are listed, as sequenced in a study of immune evolution from preneoplasia to lung adenocarcinoma (dated by TCRdb to about 2021). Library construction relied on the immunoSEQ multiplex PCR assay. Drawn from immuneACCESS, this table holds only the in-frame rearrangements with V and J called that TCRdb kept. Clones are partly lost; checked studies trace under half to an unresolved V gene and leave the rest unexplained. Recorded for this sample are 4,500 to 7,000 clones; approximately 80% of them occurred a single time. The ten largest make up about 15% of the sample. Material: FFPE adjacent normal lung tissue. Every receptor here comes from a person in their 70s with lung adenocarcinoma.

The chain recombines TRBV27 with TRBJ1-3, with D possibly TRBD1 on 5 matching bases. V was pared by 7 bases and J by 3 bases, with 16 bases between. The germline V gene has CDR1 MNHEY and CDR2 SMNVEV (reference sequence). The CDR3 loop spans 15 amino acids. The CDR3 sequence: CASTANGGGGNTIYF. The CDR3 DNA follows: TGTGCCAGCACTGCGAACGGGGGAGGTGGAAACACCATATATTTT.

This clone has more than one count but fewer than ten. This sequence joins TRBV29-1 and TRBJ2-3; 9 bases are a match to TRBD2. This CDR3 region has 15 residues. Germline values: CDR1 SQVTM, CDR2 ANQGSEA. V lost 4 bases to trimming and J lost 2 bases; unmatched junction nucleotides: 7. Here the CDR3 DNA reads TGCAGCGTTGTCGGGCGGGAGGGCGCCACAGATACGCAGTATTTT. Its protein product is CSVVGREGATDTQYF.

V is TRBV30 and J is TRBJ2-1; D is unresolved. The V and J ends lost 5 bases and 9 bases respectively, with 11 bases between them. Looked up from germline, CDR1 is GTSNPN and CDR2 is SVGIG (reference sequence). The CDR3 sequence is 11 residues long. CDR3 in DNA: TGTGCCTGGGGTTTCATGGGTGAGCAGTTCTTC. Translating it yields CAWGFMGEQFF.

Written as DNA, the CDR3 is TGTGCCAGCAGCGTAGAAGCGGGAACCTGGGACCCACAGGAAAAACTGTTTTTT. Translated, it gives CASSVEAGTWDPQEKLFF. The chain carries TRBV9 and TRBJ1-4; tentative D call: TRBD1 (5 bases). This CDR3 contains 18 residues. CDR1 SGDLS and CDR2 YYNGEE come from the germline V gene. V was clipped by 0 bases and J by 8 bases, with 23 bases between them.

This clone came up once. V is TRBV29-1 and J is TRBJ2-3, with 8 bases aligning to TRBD1. Germline values: CDR1 SQVTM, CDR2 ANQGSEA. The CDR3 is 13 amino acids. J lost 6 bases, V lost 7 bases, and 9 bases had no gene match. The CDR3 loop reads CSGKPGGMDTQYF. The DNA of the CDR3 is TGCAGCGGGAAACCAGGGGGCATGGATACGCAGTATTTT.

This sequence joins TRBV11-2 and TRBJ2-3; D is uncertain. The CDR3 is 14 residues long. The V gene's germline CDR1 is SGHAT and CDR2 FQNNGV. Trimming left V 4 bases short and J 0 bases short, with 8 bases between. This chain's CDR3 is CASSSSVSTDTQYF. The DNA for the CDR3 is TGTGCCAGCAGCTCCAGCGTCAGCACAGATACGCAGTATTTT.

The V gene is TRBV4-1, the J gene TRBJ1-5; weak D call: TRBD1 (6 bases). Germline loops: CDR1 MGHRA, CDR2 YSYEKL. V was clipped by 0 bases and J by 1 base, with 7 bases between them. This CDR3 region has 15 residues. The CDR3 region is CASSQETGSNQPQHF. In DNA, the CDR3 is TGCGCCAGCAGCCAAGAAACAGGGAGCAATCAGCCCCAGCATTTT.

CDR3 amino acids: CASSLAQRDTQYF. In DNA form, the CDR3 reads TGTGCCAGCAGCTTAGCGCAAAGAGATACGCAGTATTTT. The rearrangement uses TRBV7-6 and TRBJ2-3; D gene uncertain. CDR1 is SGHVS, CDR2 FNYEAQ, per germline. The CDR3 runs 13 residues. V lost 0 bases and J lost 5, with 6 bases in between.

The chain has TRBV10-3 and TRBJ2-7; 8 nucleotides match TRBD2. The V and J ends lost 8 bases and 0 bases, in that order; junction bases with no gene match: 3. Germline-derived CDR1 and CDR2 are ENHRY and SYGVKD. The length of the CDR3 is 13 residues. CDR3 sequence: CAIGSGTSYEQYF. The CDR3 DNA reads as TGTGCCATCGGTAGCGGGACCTCCTACGAGCAGTACTTC.

The gene calls are TRBV4-3 and TRBJ1-3, with no clear D. CDR1 and CDR2 from the germline V gene are LGHNA and YSLEER. The V gene lost 4 bases and the J gene lost 4 bases, with 11 bases spanning the gap. The CDR3 spans 14 residues. CDR3 nucleotides: TGCGCCAGCAGCCCAAATGCTCAGGGAAACACCATATATTTT. Translated, it gives CASSPNAQGNTIYF.

This clone was seen a single time. This chain connects TRBV19 to TRBJ2-3, with TRBD2 as a possible D gene (6 bases). CDR3 length equals 14 residues. Germline V gene lookup returns CDR1 LNHDA and CDR2 SQIVND (reference sequence). V lost 6 bases and J lost 1, with 11 bases in between. The CDR3 loop is CASSLAVGTDTQYF. The CDR3 DNA follows: TGTGCCAGTAGCTTAGCGGTGGGCACAGATACGCAGTATTTT.

The V call is TRBV5-4, the J call TRBJ1-1; D gene ambiguous. This CDR3 spans 13 amino acids. CDR1 is SGHNT, CDR2 YYREEE, per germline (reference sequence). V lost 1 base to trimming and J lost 1 base, with 5 bases between them. The CDR3, as DNA: TGTGCCAGCAGCTTGTGGAAGAACACTGAAGCTTTCTTT. Residues: CASSLWKNTEAFF.

The CDR3 DNA is TGTGCCAGCAGTTACGTGGACAGAGCGGGCGGGGAGCTGTTTTTT. Protein sequence: CASSYVDRAGGELFF. This chain links TRBV6-5 with TRBJ2-2, with D tentatively TRBD1 or TRBD2 (6 bases each). Per the germline V gene, CDR1 is MNHEY and CDR2 is SVGAGI. The CDR3 has 15 amino acids. The germline V and J ends were trimmed by 2 bases and 7 bases, with 14 bases remaining between them.

V and J are TRBV28 and TRBJ2-5; D unclear. Germline values: CDR1 MDHEN, CDR2 SYDVKM. The V gene lost 6 bases and the J gene lost 3 bases, with 5 bases spanning the gap. The CDR3 length is 11 residues. The CDR3 region is CASSHEETQYF. In nucleotides, the CDR3 is TGTGCCAGCAGCCATGAAGAGACCCAGTACTTC.

This clone was found a few times. The CDR3 sequence is CASSAPGQGGYGYTF. The CDR3 coding sequence is TGTGCCAGCAGTGCGCCGGGACAGGGAGGCTATGGCTACACCTTC. This sequence joins TRBV2 and TRBJ1-2; 9 bases align to TRBD1. Losses at the gene ends were 4 bases for V and 4 bases for J; bases not matched to a gene: 7. There are 15 residues in the CDR3. CDR1 is SNHLY, CDR2 FYNNEI, per germline.

This rearrangement joins TRBV12-5 to TRBJ1-6, with TRBD1 as a possible D gene (5 bases). V lost 2 bases to trimming and J lost 9 bases, with 11 bases between them. The CDR3 is 14 amino acids. Germline loops: CDR1 LGHNT, CDR2 FRNRAP. The CDR3 bases are TGTGCTAGTGGTTTGCAGGGTAGGTCTTCACCCCTCCACTTT. This translates into CASGLQGRSSPLHF.

The gene calls are TRBV5-8 and TRBJ2-5; 7 bases agree with TRBD1. Germline V CDR1 and CDR2: SGHTS, YDEGEE. The CDR3 length is 16 residues. V shed 6 bases and J 5 bases; nucleotides not matched to a gene: 16. Here the CDR3 DNA reads TGTGCCAGCACCATGAACTTTGGGACAGTTGGGGAGACCCAGTACTTC. The encoded protein is CASTMNFGTVGETQYF.

The chain has TRBV7-2 and TRBJ2-7; D may correspond to TRBD1 or TRBD2 (6 bases each). Trimming stripped 1 base from V and 5 bases from J, with 12 bases between. CDR1 SGHTA and CDR2 FQGNSA come from the germline V gene. The CDR3 consists of 14 residues. CDR3 nucleotides: TGTGCCAGCAGCTTAGAGGTCGGGGGCCACGAGCAGTACTTC. Translated: CASSLEVGGHEQYF.

The CDR3 reads CAWSWTANSGNTIYF. The CDR3 DNA is TGTGCCTGGAGTTGGACGGCTAACTCTGGAAACACCATATATTTT. V is TRBV30 and J is TRBJ1-3; no clear D gene. The germline V and J ends were trimmed by 2 bases and 0 bases, with 11 bases remaining between them. This CDR3 has 15 residues. The germline gives CDR1 GTSNPN, CDR2 SVGIG (reference sequence).

The chain joins TRBV5-1 to TRBJ2-5, with TRBD1 matching over 10 bases. The CDR3 has 16 amino acids. Germline CDR1 SGHRS, CDR2 YFSETQ. Trimming took 4 bases from V and 4 from J; bases not matched to a gene: 10. This chain's CDR3 is CASSRQTGTGVETQYF. The CDR3, as DNA: TGCGCCAGCAGCAGACAAACCGGGACAGGGGTAGAGACCCAGTACTTC.